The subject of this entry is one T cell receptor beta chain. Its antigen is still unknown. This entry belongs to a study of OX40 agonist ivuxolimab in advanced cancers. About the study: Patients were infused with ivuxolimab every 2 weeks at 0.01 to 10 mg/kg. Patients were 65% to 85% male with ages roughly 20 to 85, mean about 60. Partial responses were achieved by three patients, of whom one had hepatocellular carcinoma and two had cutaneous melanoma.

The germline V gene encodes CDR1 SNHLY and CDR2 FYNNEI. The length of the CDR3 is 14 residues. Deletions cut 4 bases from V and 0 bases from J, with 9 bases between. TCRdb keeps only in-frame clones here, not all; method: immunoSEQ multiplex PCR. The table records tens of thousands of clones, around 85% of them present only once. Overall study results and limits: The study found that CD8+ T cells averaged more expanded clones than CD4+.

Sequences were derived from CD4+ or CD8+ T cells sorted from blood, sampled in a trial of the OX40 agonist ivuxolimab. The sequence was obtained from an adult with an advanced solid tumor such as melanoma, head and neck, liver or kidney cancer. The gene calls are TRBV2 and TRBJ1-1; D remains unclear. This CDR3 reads CASSAAGMNTEAFF. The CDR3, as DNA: TGTGCCAGCAGTGCAGCGGGGATGAACACTGAAGCTTTCTTT. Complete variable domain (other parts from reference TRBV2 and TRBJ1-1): EPEVTQTPSHQVTQMGQEVILRCVPISNHLYFYWYRQILGQKVEFLVSFYNNEISEKSEIFDDQFSVERPDGSNFTLKIRSTKLEDSAMYFCASSAAGMNTEAFFGQGTRLTVV.